This record looks at one T cell receptor beta chain sequence and its context. The antigen remains undetermined. This entry belongs to a study of lymphopenia after photon versus proton radiotherapy. Findings and limits, study-wide: Post-nadir TCR diversity decline inversely tracked overall survival among those who died. Photon-treated patients lost naive T cells and TCR diversity; proton-treated stayed stable. Post-nadir diversity loss with photons came from oligoclonal expansion, particularly CD8+ Temra cells.

Trimming removed 0 bases from V and 7 bases from J; junction bases left unmatched: 6. The germline V gene encodes CDR1 SEHNR and CDR2 FQNEAQ (reference sequence). The CDR3 is 14 residues long. The assay was immunoSEQ multiplex PCR, and TCRdb's table has in-frame clones only and misses some. Of around 30,000 clones listed, about 90% were seen once; the top ten hold roughly 6.2%. This clonotype originated in a woman in her forties or fifties with pancreatic cancer. The chain is built from TRBV7-9 and TRBJ2-7; 7 nucleotides line up with TRBD2. Specimen: peripheral blood, collected from a patient treated with photon-based radiotherapy. CDR3 loop: CASSLAAGAGEQYF. The CDR3 DNA is TGTGCCAGCAGCTTAGCGGCGGGAGCGGGAGAGCAGTACTTC.